The 16 T cell receptor beta chains listed next were all sequenced from one sample in a study of shared clonotypes between healthy human individuals. TCRdb's copy holds only in-frame clones and misses some; the assay was immunoSEQ multiplex PCR. The sample consists of about half a million clones, more than 70% of them appearing once. Sequencing used PBMCs. The receptors were gathered from a middle-aged woman in good health. Some clones in this sample may be carry-over from other donors' samples.

The rearrangement links TRBV10-3 to TRBJ2-3, with D possibly matching TRBD2 (6 bases). This CDR3 has 13 residues. With 6 bases removed from V and 5 bases from J, the gap between germline ends came to 12 bases. The V gene's germline CDR1 is ENHRY and CDR2 SYGVKD. CDR3 sequence reads: CAIRETGVDTQYF. CDR3 nucleotides: TGTGCCATCAGGGAGACGGGAGTAGATACGCAGTATTTT.

For this clone: At one end the junction does not follow the germline gene, possibly because of a read error. This chain uses TRBV7-7 with TRBJ2-2; maybe TRBD2 (5 bases). Germline V gives CDR1 SSHAT, CDR2 FNYEAQ (reference sequence). The CDR3 loop spans 15 amino acids. In nucleotides, the CDR3 is TGTGCTAGCAGCTTTCTCAGGACGGGAACCGGGGAGCTGTTTTTT. Translating gives CASSFLRTGTGELFF.

This clone was seen more than once but under ten times. The chain combines TRBV7-8 with TRBJ2-3; D gene unclear. The germline V gene encodes CDR1 SGHVS and CDR2 FQNEAQ. The CDR3 runs to 14 residues. The V and J ends lost 1 base and 6 bases respectively, with 11 bases between them. The chain's CDR3 is CASSLGFGSDTQYF. CDR3 nucleotides: TGTGCCAGCAGCTTAGGTTTTGGTAGCGATACGCAGTATTTT.

V is TRBV18 and J is TRBJ2-2; 11 nucleotides align to TRBD2. Germline values: CDR1 KGHSH, CDR2 LQKENI. V gave up 4 bases and J gave up 8 bases; unmatched junction bases: 15. The CDR3 runs to 18 residues. CDR3 region: CASSRQPGTSGPGGELFF. CDR3 in DNA: TGTGCCAGCTCACGACAGCCCGGGACTAGCGGCCCGGGGGGGGAGCTGTTTTTT.

The table lists this clone with a few counts. CDR3 residues: CAWRRDRSTDTQYF. The CDR3 nucleotides read TGTGCCTGGAGGAGGGACAGGAGCACAGATACGCAGTATTTT. V is TRBV30 and J is TRBJ2-3; 8 bases match TRBD1. V was clipped by 3 bases and J by 0 bases; unmatched bases: 2. In germline, CDR1 is GTSNPN, CDR2 SVGIG (reference sequence). The CDR3 has 14 amino acids.

This clone has a count of ten or more. V gene TRBV5-4 combines with J gene TRBJ2-1; unclear D gene. The length of the CDR3 is 12 residues. Germline V gives CDR1 SGHNT, CDR2 YYREEE (reference sequence). Trimming stripped 2 bases from V and 5 bases from J, with 5 bases between. Here the CDR3 reads CASSFWNNEQFF. CDR3 bases: TGTGCCAGCAGCTTCTGGAACAATGAGCAGTTCTTC.

The chain combines TRBV28 with TRBJ1-1; TRBD1 matches 7 bases. This CDR3 has 12 amino acids. Germline CDR1 MDHEN, CDR2 SYDVKM. V shed 11 bases, J shed 5 bases, and the junction held 8 bases outside the gene matches. CDR3 amino acids: CAGRDRGTEAFF. The CDR3 nucleotides are TGTGCCGGACGGGACAGAGGAACTGAAGCTTTCTTT.

This clone was seen once. In nucleotides, the CDR3 is TGTGCCAGCAGCGTTGTCGGGGCAGATACGCAGTATTTT. Translated, it gives CASSVVGADTQYF. V gene TRBV9 combines with J gene TRBJ2-3; TRBD2 is a possible D gene (5 bases). There are 13 residues in the CDR3. V lost 2 bases, J lost 4 bases, and 8 bases lay in between. CDR1 and CDR2 (germline): SGDLS, YYNGEE.

V gene TRBV11-3 combines with J gene TRBJ2-2, with 10 bases identical to TRBD1. CDR1 and CDR2 (germline): SGHNT, YENEEA. The CDR3 contains 16 residues. With V trimmed by 5 bases and J by 5 bases, 8 bases remained unmatched. The CDR3 DNA reads as TGTGCCAGCAGCGTTAGAGGGGACAGGGGTACCGGGGAGCTGTTTTTT. Translation: CASSVRGDRGTGELFF.

The chain joins TRBV7-8 to TRBJ2-7, with 13 bases aligning to TRBD2. The CDR3 is 15 residues long. V shed 3 bases and J 5 bases; nucleotides not matched to a gene: 4. Germline V CDR1 and CDR2: SGHVS, FQNEAQ. The CDR3 loop is CASSFRTSGRNEQYF. Written as DNA, the CDR3 is TGTGCCAGCAGCTTCAGGACTAGCGGGAGAAACGAGCAGTACTTC.

This clone was counted once. The genes are TRBV11-3 and TRBJ2-1; D gene uncertain. The CDR3 is 14 residues long. Looked up from germline, CDR1 is SGHNT and CDR2 is YENEEA. V was shortened by 3 bases and J by 4 bases, with 10 bases between the two germline ends. The CDR3 spells CASSLDRYYNEQFF. Here the CDR3 DNA reads TGTGCCAGCAGCTTGGATAGGTATTACAATGAGCAGTTCTTC.

As for this clone: A far more abundant clone sits one base away, making this likely a read error. The J gene is TRBJ2-7, the V gene TRBV7-2; 9 bases are a match to TRBD2. The CDR3 spans 14 residues. V shed 5 bases and J 9 bases; nucleotides not matched to a gene: 11. Germline V gene sequence: CDR1 SGHTA, CDR2 FQGNSA. For the CDR3, the DNA is TGTGCCAGCAGCCGGGCGGGACTAGCAGTCGGGCAGTACTTC. Translating gives CASSRAGLAVGQYF.

Remarks on this clone: This is likely an artifact of a read error, given a far larger clone one base away. Other DNA sequences within the sample encode an identical CDR3. The chain carries TRBV15 and TRBJ1-4, with TRBD1 matching 7 bases. Germline V gene lookup returns CDR1 LNHNV and CDR2 YYDKDF (reference sequence). CDR3 length: 15 residues. Here the CDR3 reads CATSRGRQGGEKLFF. The CDR3 DNA sequence: TGCGCCACCAGCAGAGGCCGACAGGGTGGTGAAAAACTGTTTTTT.

CDR3 sequence (DNA): TGTGCCAGCAGCGCAGACCCGGGGGGGACGAGCGGCTACACCTTC. Protein: CASSADPGGTSGYTF. V usage is TRBV9 and J usage is TRBJ1-2; D is perhaps TRBD1 (5 bases). CDR1 SGDLS and CDR2 YYNGEE come from the germline V gene. The CDR3 spans 15 residues. V lost 3 bases and J lost 8, with 20 bases in between.

As for this clone: This may come from a read error, since a much larger clone is one base off. This chain uses TRBV7-6 with TRBJ2-7; 8 bases match TRBD1. The germline gives CDR1 SGHVS, CDR2 FNYEAQ. The CDR3 runs to 14 residues. CDR3 sequence: CASSLDDRGYEQHF. The CDR3 nucleotides read TGTGCCAGCAGCTTAGATGACAGGGGCTACGAGCAGCACTTC.

At least ten counts were recorded for this clone. V gene TRBV27 combines with J gene TRBJ2-1; TRBD2 agrees at 9 bases. Germline lookup yields CDR1 MNHEY and CDR2 SMNVEV (reference sequence). J lost 5 bases, V lost 7 bases, and 9 bases had no gene match. CDR3 length: 15 residues. This chain's CDR3 is CASTQTSGGDNEQFF. CDR3 coding DNA: TGTGCCAGCACCCAGACTAGCGGAGGGGACAATGAGCAGTTCTTC.